The sequence of this T cell receptor (beta chain) was determined in a study of blood T cell repertoires in COVID-19. Study background: Acute and convalescent COVID-19 specimens originated in the United States, Italy and Spain. In each case, the material was cDNA or gDNA derived from T cells, B-cell-depleted T cells, or PBMCs.

The CDR3 loop spans 16 amino acids. Germline V gene data show CDR1 as LNHDA and CDR2 as SQIVND (reference sequence). Trimming cost V 1 base and J 0 bases, with 12 bases left between them. As processed by the authors: The assay estimated nucleated cells by amplifying reference gene primers. Some clones are missing from TCRdb's copy, which holds only in-frame ones; the method was immunoSEQ multiplex PCR. V and J calls and clone size are copied from that table; D and trimming were computed from the DNA. Here the sample spans about 230,000 clones, over 70% being singletons. Material for sequencing was peripheral blood. V gene TRBV19 combines with J gene TRBJ2-5; D may be TRBD1 (5 bases). The origin of this receptor is a man between 40 and 49 years old with acute or convalescent COVID-19. CDR3 protein: CASSIGGSNYQETQYF. In DNA, the CDR3 is TGTGCCAGTAGTATAGGGGGCAGTAACTACCAAGAGACCCAGTACTTC.